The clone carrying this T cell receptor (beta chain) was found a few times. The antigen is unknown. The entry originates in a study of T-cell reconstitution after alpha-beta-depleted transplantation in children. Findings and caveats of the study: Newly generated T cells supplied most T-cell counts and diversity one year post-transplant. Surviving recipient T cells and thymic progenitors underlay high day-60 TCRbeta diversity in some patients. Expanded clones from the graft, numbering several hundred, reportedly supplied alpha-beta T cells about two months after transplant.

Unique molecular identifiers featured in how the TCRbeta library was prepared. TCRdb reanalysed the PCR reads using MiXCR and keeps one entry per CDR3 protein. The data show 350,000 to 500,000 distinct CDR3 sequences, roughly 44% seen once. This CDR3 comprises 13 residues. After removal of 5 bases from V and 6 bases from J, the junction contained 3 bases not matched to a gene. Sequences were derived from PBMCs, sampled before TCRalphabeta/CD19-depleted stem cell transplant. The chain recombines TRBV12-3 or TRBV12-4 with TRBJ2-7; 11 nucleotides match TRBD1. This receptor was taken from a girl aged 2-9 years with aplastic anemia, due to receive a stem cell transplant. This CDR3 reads CASSSGTGGEQYF. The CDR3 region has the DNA TGTGCCAGCAGTAGTGGGACAGGGGGCGAGCAGTACTTC.